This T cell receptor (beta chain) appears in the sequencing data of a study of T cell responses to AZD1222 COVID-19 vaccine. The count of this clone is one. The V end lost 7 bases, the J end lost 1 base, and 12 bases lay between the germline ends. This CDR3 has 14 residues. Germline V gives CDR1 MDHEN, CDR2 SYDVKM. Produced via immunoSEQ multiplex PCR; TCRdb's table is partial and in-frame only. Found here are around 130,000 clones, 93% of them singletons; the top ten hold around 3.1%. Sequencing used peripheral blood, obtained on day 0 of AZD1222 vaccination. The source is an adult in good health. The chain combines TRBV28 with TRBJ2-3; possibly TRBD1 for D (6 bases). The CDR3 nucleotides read TGTGCCAGCACCCCGACAGGAGGCACAGATACGCAGTATTTT. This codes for CASTPTGGTDTQYF.